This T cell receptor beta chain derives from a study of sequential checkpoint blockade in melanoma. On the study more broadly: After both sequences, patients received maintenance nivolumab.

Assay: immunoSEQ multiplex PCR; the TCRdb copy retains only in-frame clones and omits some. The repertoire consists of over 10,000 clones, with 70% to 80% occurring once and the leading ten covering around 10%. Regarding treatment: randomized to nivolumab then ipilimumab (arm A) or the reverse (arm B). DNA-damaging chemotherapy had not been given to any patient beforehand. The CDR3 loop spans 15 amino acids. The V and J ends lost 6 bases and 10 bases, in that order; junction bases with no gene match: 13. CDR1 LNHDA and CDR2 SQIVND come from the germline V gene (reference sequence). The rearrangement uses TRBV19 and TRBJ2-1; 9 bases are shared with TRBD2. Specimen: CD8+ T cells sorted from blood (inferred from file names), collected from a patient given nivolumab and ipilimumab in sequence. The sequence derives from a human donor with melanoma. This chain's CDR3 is CASSQTSGSLAEQFF. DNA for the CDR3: TGTGCCAGTAGCCAAACTAGCGGGTCCCTGGCCGAGCAGTTCTTC.